The sample holds many counts of the clone carrying this TCR beta chain. CDR3 length: 14 residues. V lost 0 bases to trimming and J lost 1 base, with 7 bases between them. CDR1 SGHRS and CDR2 YFSETQ come from the germline V gene. The sample originates from a study of regulatory T cells in long-lasting Graves disease. Indicated time point: persistent/refractory GD, antithyroid drugs over 5 years with positive TRAb. PBMC RNA served as the TCR library source. The authors built TCR beta libraries using iRepertoire HTBI primers and Arm-PCR of CDR3 regions. One entry per CDR3 protein, called by TCRdb with MiXCR from the multiplex PCR reads. The sample has 310,000 or so distinct CDR3 sequences, roughly a fifth seen once; the top ten hold less than 30%.

The clonotype was recovered from a female donor with Graves disease. The sequences come from peripheral blood mononuclear cells (PBMCs), collected when the disease was refractory, from a patient treated with antithyroid drugs. The chain recombines TRBV5-1 with TRBJ2-5; no definite D call. CDR3 loop: CASSLEGSQETQYF. The CDR3 DNA is TGCGCCAGCAGCTTGGAGGGCAGCCAAGAGACCCAGTACTTC. Full variable domain (missing parts from reference TRBV5-1 and TRBJ2-5): KAGVTQTPRYLIKTRGQQVTLSCSPISGHRSVSWYQQTPGQGLQFLFEYFSETQRNKGNFPGRFSGRQFSNSRSEMNVSTLELGDSALYLCASSLEGSQETQYFGPGTRLLVL.